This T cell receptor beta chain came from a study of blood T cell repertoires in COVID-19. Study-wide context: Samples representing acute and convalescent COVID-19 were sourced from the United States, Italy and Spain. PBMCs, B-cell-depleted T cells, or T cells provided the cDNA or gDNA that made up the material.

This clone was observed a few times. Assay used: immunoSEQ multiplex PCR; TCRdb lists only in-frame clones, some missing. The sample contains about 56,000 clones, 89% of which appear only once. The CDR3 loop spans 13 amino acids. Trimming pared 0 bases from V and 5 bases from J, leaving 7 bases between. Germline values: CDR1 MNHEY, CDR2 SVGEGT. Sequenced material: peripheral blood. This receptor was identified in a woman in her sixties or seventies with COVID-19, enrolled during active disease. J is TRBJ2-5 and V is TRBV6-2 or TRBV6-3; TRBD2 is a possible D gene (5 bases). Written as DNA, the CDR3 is TGTGCCAGCAGTTACTCGGAGCGGGAGACCCAGTACTTC. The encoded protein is CASSYSERETQYF.